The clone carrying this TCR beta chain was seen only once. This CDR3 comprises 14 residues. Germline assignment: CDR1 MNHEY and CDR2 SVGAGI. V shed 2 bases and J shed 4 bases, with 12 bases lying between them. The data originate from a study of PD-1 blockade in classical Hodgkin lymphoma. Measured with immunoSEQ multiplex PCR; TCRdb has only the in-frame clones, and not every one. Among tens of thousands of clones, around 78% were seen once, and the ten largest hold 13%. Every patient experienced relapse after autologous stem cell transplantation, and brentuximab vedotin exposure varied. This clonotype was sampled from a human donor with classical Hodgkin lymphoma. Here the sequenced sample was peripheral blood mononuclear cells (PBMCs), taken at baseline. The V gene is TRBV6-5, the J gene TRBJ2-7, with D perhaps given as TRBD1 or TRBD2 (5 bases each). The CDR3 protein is CASSYIEGSYEQYF. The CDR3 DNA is TGTGCCAGCAGTTACATCGAGGGGAGTTACGAGCAGTACTTC.